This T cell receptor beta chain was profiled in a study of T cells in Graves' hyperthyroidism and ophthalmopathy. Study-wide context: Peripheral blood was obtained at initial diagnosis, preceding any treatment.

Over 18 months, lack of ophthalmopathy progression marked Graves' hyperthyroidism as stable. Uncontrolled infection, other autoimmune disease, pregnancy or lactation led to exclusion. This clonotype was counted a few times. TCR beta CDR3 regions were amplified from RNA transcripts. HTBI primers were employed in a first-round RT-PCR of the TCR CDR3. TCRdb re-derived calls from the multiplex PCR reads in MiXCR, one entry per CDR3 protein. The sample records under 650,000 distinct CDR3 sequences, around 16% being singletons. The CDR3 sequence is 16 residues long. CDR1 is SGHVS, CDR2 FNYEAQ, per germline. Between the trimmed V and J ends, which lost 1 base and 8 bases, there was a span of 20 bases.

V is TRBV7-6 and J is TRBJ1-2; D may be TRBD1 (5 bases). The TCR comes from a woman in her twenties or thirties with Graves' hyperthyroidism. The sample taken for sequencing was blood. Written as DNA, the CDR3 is TGTGCCAGCAGCTTAGATCCGGGGGTCACTCCACGGGGCTACACCTTC. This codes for CASSLDPGVTPRGYTF.